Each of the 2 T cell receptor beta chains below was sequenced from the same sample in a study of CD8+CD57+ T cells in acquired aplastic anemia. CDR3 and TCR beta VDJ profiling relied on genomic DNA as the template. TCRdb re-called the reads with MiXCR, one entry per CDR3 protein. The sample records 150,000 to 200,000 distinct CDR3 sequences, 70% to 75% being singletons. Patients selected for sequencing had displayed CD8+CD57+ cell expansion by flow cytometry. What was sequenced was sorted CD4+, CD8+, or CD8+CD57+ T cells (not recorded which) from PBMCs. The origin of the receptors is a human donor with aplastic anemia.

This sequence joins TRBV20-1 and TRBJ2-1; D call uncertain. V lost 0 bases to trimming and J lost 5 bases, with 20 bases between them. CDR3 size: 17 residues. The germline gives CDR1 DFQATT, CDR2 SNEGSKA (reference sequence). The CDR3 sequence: CSARDGVWRSPNNEQFF. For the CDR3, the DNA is TGCAGTGCTAGAGATGGGGTGTGGCGTAGCCCCAACAATGAGCAGTTCTTC.

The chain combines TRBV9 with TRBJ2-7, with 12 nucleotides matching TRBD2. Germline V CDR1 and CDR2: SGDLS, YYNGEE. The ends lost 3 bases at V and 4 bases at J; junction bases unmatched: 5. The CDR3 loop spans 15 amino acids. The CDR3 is CASSASGTSGYEQYF. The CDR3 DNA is TGTGCCAGCAGCGCATCCGGGACTAGCGGGTACGAGCAGTACTTC.